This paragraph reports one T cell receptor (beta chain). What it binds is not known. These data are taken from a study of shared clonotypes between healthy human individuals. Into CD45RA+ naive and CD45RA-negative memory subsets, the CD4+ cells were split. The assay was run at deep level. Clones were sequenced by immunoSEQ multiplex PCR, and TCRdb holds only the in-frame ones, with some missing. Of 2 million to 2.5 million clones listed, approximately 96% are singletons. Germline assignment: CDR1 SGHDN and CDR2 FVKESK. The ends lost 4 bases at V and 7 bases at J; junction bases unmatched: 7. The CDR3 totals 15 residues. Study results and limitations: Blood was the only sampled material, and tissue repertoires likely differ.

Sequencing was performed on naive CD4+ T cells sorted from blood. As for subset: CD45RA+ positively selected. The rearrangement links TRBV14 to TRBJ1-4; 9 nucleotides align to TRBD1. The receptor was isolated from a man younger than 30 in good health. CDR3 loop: CASSLLGQGSEKLFF. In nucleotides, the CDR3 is TGTGCCAGCAGCCTACTCGGACAGGGGAGTGAAAAACTGTTTTTT.